Each of the 9 T cell receptor beta chains below was sequenced from the same sample in a study of cytomegalovirus exposure and HLA in healthy donors. The PCR ran on 60 Vbeta and 13 Jbeta primers. The repertoire was sequenced with immunoSEQ multiplex PCR; TCRdb's copy has only in-frame clones and lacks some. In the table there are under 200,000 clones, around 80% of which are singletons. The sequencing sample was made of PBMCs. The receptor source for this set is a female donor in good health and CMV-seronegative.

J is TRBJ2-3 and V is TRBV7-2; D not resolved. V shed 4 bases and J shed 2 bases, with 13 bases lying between them. The CDR3 spans 15 residues. CDR1 SGHTA and CDR2 FQGNSA come from the germline V gene. CDR3 region: CASSSASRLTDTQYF. The CDR3, as DNA: TGTGCCAGCAGCTCCGCGTCCAGACTCACAGATACGCAGTATTTT.

Note on this clone: Other DNA sequences in the sample encode the same CDR3. CDR3 in amino acids: CASSPRQGGVVTYYEQYF. The CDR3 DNA follows: TGTGCCAGCAGCCCGCGACAGGGTGGGGTCGTTACGTACTACGAGCAGTACTTC. The rearrangement uses TRBV7-6 and TRBJ2-7; the match to TRBD1 covers 7 bases. V lost 5 bases and J lost 3; bases outside the gene matches: 19. CDR3 length: 18 residues. CDR1 and CDR2 from the germline V gene are SGHVS and FNYEAQ.

The rearrangement links TRBV27 to TRBJ2-5, with 13 bases aligning to TRBD2. V was clipped by 1 base and J by 4 bases; unmatched bases: 6. The CDR3 loop spans 17 amino acids. CDR1 is MNHEY, CDR2 SMNVEV, per germline (reference sequence). CDR3 residues: CASSLWTSGRCGETQYF. The CDR3 region has the DNA TGTGCCAGCAGTTTATGGACTAGCGGGAGATGTGGAGAGACCCAGTACTTC.

J is TRBJ2-1 and V is TRBV19; 9 nucleotides align to TRBD2. Germline values: CDR1 LNHDA, CDR2 SQIVND (reference sequence). The CDR3 is made up of 14 amino acids. Trimming took 6 bases from V and 3 from J; bases not matched to a gene: 3. CDR3 nucleotides: TGTGCCAGTAGCCTTAGCGGGAGCTACAATGAGCAGTTCTTC. Encoded protein: CASSLSGSYNEQFF.

The gene calls are TRBV21-1 and TRBJ2-7; the table's D call, TRBD2, has no DNA check behind it. TRBV21-1 is flagged as a pseudogene. The CDR3 has 15 amino acids. The CDR3 nucleotides are TGTGCCAGCAGCAAAGCTCGAGACGACTGCTACGAGCAGTACTTC. Translation: CASSKARDDCYEQYF.

The rearrangement links TRBV28 to TRBJ1-4, with 8 bases fitting TRBD1. The V and J ends lost 5 bases and 4 bases, in that order; junction bases with no gene match: 6. Germline assignment: CDR1 MDHEN and CDR2 SYDVKM. The CDR3 spans 15 residues. CDR3 in DNA: TGTGCCAGCAGTCCCTGGACAGGGTATAATGAAAAACTGTTTTTT. Protein: CASSPWTGYNEKLFF.

The rearrangement links TRBV30 to TRBJ2-7; possible D gene TRBD1, 6 bases. Germline-derived CDR1 and CDR2 are GTSNPN and SVGIG (reference sequence). This CDR3 region has 13 residues. V was trimmed by 3 bases and J by 3 bases, leaving 12 bases between them. CDR3 DNA: TGTGCCTGGAGGAACAGGGTAGGCTACGAGCAGTACTTC. Amino acids: CAWRNRVGYEQYF.

The V gene is TRBV11-2, the J gene TRBJ1-1; 9 nucleotides agree with TRBD1. V dropped 1 base and J dropped 6; count of bases not matched to a gene: 0. Germline lookup yields CDR1 SGHAT and CDR2 FQNNGV. The CDR3 runs 13 residues. The CDR3 bases are TGTGCCAGCAGCTTAGGGGACAGGGCTGAAGCTTTCTTT. It specifies CASSLGDRAEAFF.

The chain joins TRBV29-1 to TRBJ2-1, with 7 bases matching TRBD2. Germline values: CDR1 SQVTM, CDR2 ANQGSEA. J gave up 6 bases and V 5 bases, and 4 bases lay outside the gene matches. This CDR3 is 12 amino acids long. The CDR3 here is CSVTPSGNEQFF. CDR3 in DNA: TGCAGCGTTACACCTAGCGGCAATGAGCAGTTCTTC.